The 22 T cell receptor beta chains reported below all come from one sample, sequenced in a study of shared clonotypes between healthy human individuals. TCRdb keeps only in-frame clones here, not all; method: immunoSEQ multiplex PCR. The sample contains 500,000 to 650,000 clones, roughly four fifths of which appear only once. Sequenced sample: PBMCs. The receptors shown here come from a woman aged 40 to 49 in good health. Some clones in this sample may be carry-over from other donors' samples.

For this clone: Other DNA sequences from this sample encode an identical CDR3 as well. The chain joins TRBV4-2 to TRBJ2-1; 13 nucleotides agree with TRBD2. The CDR3 is 15 amino acids. J was trimmed by 5 bases and V by 3 bases; bases with no gene match: 1. CDR1 and CDR2 (germline): LGHNA, YNFKEQ. CDR3 nucleotides: TGTGCCAGCAGCCAGGGACTAGCGGGGAACAATGAGCAGTTCTTC. Encoded protein: CASSQGLAGNNEQFF.

The chain employs TRBV28 and TRBJ1-2; D is ambiguous. Germline V gene data show CDR1 as MDHEN and CDR2 as SYDVKM. Trimming shortened V by 3 bases and J by 3 bases, and 14 bases separated the two germline ends. The CDR3 covers 15 residues. The CDR3 sequence is CASSFQAGLYYGYTF. The DNA of the CDR3 is TGTGCCAGCAGTTTTCAGGCAGGTCTCTACTATGGCTACACCTTC.

In this sample, this clone turned up once. In DNA, the CDR3 is TGCGCCAGCAGCCAGGGCCCTGATGCCTACAATGAGCAGTTCTTC. It specifies CASSQGPDAYNEQFF. The V call is TRBV4-1, the J call TRBJ2-1; D gene ambiguous. V was pared by 3 bases and J by 2 bases, with 11 bases between. CDR3 size: 15 residues. Per germline, CDR1 MGHRA and CDR2 YSYEKL.

The rearrangement joins TRBV28 to TRBJ1-5, with TRBD1 as a possible D gene (5 bases). V dropped 5 bases and J dropped 1 base, with 9 bases sitting between them. CDR1 and CDR2 from the germline V gene are MDHEN and SYDVKM. This CDR3 has 14 amino acids. This chain's CDR3 is CASSRDSSNQPQHF. The CDR3 nucleotides read TGTGCCAGCAGTCGGGACTCAAGCAATCAGCCCCAGCATTTT.

This clone was detected only once. Other DNA sequences in this sample translate to the same CDR3. The V gene is TRBV20-1, the J gene TRBJ2-7; D remains ambiguous. Germline assignment: CDR1 DFQATT and CDR2 SNEGSKA (reference sequence). V shed 3 bases and J shed 3 bases, with 3 bases lying between them. This CDR3 comprises 10 residues. The DNA for the CDR3 is TGCAGTGCTAGTAACTACGAGCAGTACTTC. Translating it yields CSASNYEQYF.

Remarks on this clone: The same CDR3 also results from other DNA sequences found in this sample. The chain joins TRBV7-8 to TRBJ2-5, with D maybe TRBD1 (6 bases). This CDR3 spans 14 amino acids. CDR1 and CDR2 from the germline V gene are SGHVS and FQNEAQ. Trimming took 1 base from V and 2 from J, leaving 8 bases between them. The CDR3 loop is CASSLGTVQETQYF. As DNA, the CDR3 is TGTGCCAGCAGCTTAGGGACAGTACAAGAGACCCAGTACTTC.

The chain is built from TRBV18 and TRBJ1-5; D remains unclear. The V gene lost 6 bases and the J gene lost 4 bases, with 13 bases spanning the gap. The germline CDR1 and CDR2 sequences are KGHSH and LQKENI. The CDR3 loop spans 14 amino acids. This CDR3 reads CASSPTGINQPQHF. The CDR3 nucleotides are TGTGCCAGCTCGCCCACCGGGATTAATCAGCCCCAGCATTTT.

This clone showed up just a few times. The V call is TRBV27, the J call TRBJ2-7; TRBD2 matches at 7 bases. Trimming took 4 bases from V and 2 from J; bases not matched to a gene: 8. Per the germline V gene, CDR1 is MNHEY and CDR2 is SMNVEV (reference sequence). This CDR3 region has 15 residues. Written as DNA, the CDR3 is TGTGCCAGCAGTTCGCCGGCTAGCGGTACCTACGAGCAGTACTTC. Its translation: CASSSPASGTYEQYF.

This clone has just a few counts. The rearrangement joins TRBV6-5 to TRBJ2-3, with D maybe TRBD1 (5 bases). CDR1 is MNHEY, CDR2 SVGAGI, per germline. V was clipped by 6 bases and J by 0 bases, with 10 bases between them. CDR3 length: 14 amino acids. The CDR3 DNA follows: TGTGCCAGCAGGACAGCCCTTAGCACAGATACGCAGTATTTT. This translates into CASRTALSTDTQYF.

As to this clone: This sequence may be a read error, since a much larger clone differs from it by one base. Within the sample, other DNA sequences also encode this same CDR3. The chain recombines TRBV11-3 with TRBJ2-5, with 9 bases that match TRBD1. V gave up 1 base and J gave up 2 bases; unmatched junction bases: 5. Germline values: CDR1 SGHNT, CDR2 YENEEA. The CDR3 extends over 16 amino acids. The CDR3 spells CASSLGGGTGQETQYF. As DNA, the CDR3 is TGTGCCAGCAGCTTAGGGGGAGGGACAGGGCAAGAGACCCAGTACTTC.

The chain carries TRBV28 and TRBJ1-2; a possible D gene is TRBD1 (5 bases). The V gene's germline CDR1 is MDHEN and CDR2 SYDVKM. Trimming shortened V by 4 bases and J by 0 bases, and 18 bases separated the two germline ends. The CDR3 has 17 amino acids. The CDR3 sequence is CASSSPLLWGANYGYTF. The CDR3 region has the DNA TGTGCCAGCAGTTCCCCCCTCCTGTGGGGGGCTAACTATGGCTACACCTTC.

The V call is TRBV28, the J call TRBJ2-7; D perhaps matches TRBD2 (5 bases). Looked up from germline, CDR1 is MDHEN and CDR2 is SYDVKM. V was clipped by 9 bases and J by 5 bases, with 14 bases between them. The CDR3 length is 12 residues. The DNA of the CDR3 is TGTGCCAGTGGACTCCCGGTGAACGAGCAGTACTTC. Encoded protein: CASGLPVNEQYF.

Comment on this clone: A much larger clone differs from this one at a single base, so this may be a read error. Other nucleotide sequences from this sample produce the same CDR3. V and J are TRBV30 and TRBJ1-3; 9 bases fit TRBD1. This CDR3 region has 14 residues. Looked up from germline, CDR1 is GTSNPN and CDR2 is SVGIG (reference sequence). V was clipped by 1 base and J by 7 bases; unmatched bases: 5. CDR3 region: CAWSDRGQRNTIYF. The CDR3 region has the DNA TGTGCCTGGAGTGACAGGGGGCAAAGGAACACCATATATTTT.

The V call is TRBV11-2, the J call TRBJ1-5; D gene unclear. With 1 base removed from V and 6 bases from J, the gap between germline ends came to 4 bases. This CDR3 is built from 12 residues. Germline V gene lookup returns CDR1 SGHAT and CDR2 FQNNGV. The CDR3 sequence is CASSLAGQPQHF. The CDR3 DNA reads TGTGCCAGCAGCTTAGCGGGTCAGCCCCAGCATTTT.

The sample holds one count of this clone. The gene calls are TRBV7-9 and TRBJ2-5, with a possible D match to TRBD1 (5 bases). CDR1 and CDR2 (germline): SEHNR, FQNEAQ (reference sequence). Trimming took off 5 bases at V and 5 bases at J, with 12 bases between the two ends. CDR3 length: 13 residues. The DNA of the CDR3 is TGTGCCAGCAGCGCACAGGCGGTGGAGACCCAGTACTTC. It translates to CASSAQAVETQYF.

CDR3 region: CASSGTSGAYNEQFF. The DNA of the CDR3 is TGTGCCAGCAGTGGGACTAGCGGGGCATACAATGAGCAGTTCTTC. The V gene is TRBV6-1, the J gene TRBJ2-1, with 12 bases fitting TRBD2. This CDR3 region has 15 residues. V trimming: 4 bases; J trimming: 4 bases; junction bases outside the gene matches: 2. Germline V gives CDR1 MNHNS, CDR2 SASEGT.

This clone has at least ten counts. The chain recombines TRBV6-5 with TRBJ2-1, with TRBD2 as a possible D gene (5 bases). Trimming shortened V by 2 bases and J by 1 base, and 12 bases separated the two germline ends. Germline assignment: CDR1 MNHEY and CDR2 SVGAGI. This CDR3 comprises 16 residues. CDR3 in amino acids: CASSYPHGGSYNEQFF. The CDR3 DNA sequence: TGTGCCAGCAGTTACCCTCACGGAGGTTCCTACAATGAGCAGTTCTTC.

V usage is TRBV18 and J usage is TRBJ1-1, with TRBD1 matching 11 bases. CDR1 and CDR2 (germline): KGHSH, LQKENI. The CDR3 contains 16 residues. The V gene end was trimmed by 5 bases and the J gene end by 4 bases; junction bases not matched to a gene: 9. The chain's CDR3 is CASSRGQGASGTEAFF. In DNA form, the CDR3 reads TGTGCCAGCTCAAGAGGACAGGGGGCTAGCGGCACTGAAGCTTTCTTT.

The chain uses TRBV9 and TRBJ2-3; D remains ambiguous. The CDR3 is 15 residues long. V dropped 5 bases and J dropped 4 bases, with 17 bases sitting between them. CDR1 and CDR2 from the germline V gene are SGDLS and YYNGEE. The CDR3 nucleotides are TGTGCCAGCAGTAACAGTCAACTACAATCAGATACGCAGTATTTT. Translating it yields CASSNSQLQSDTQYF.

This clone was found many times. The chain uses TRBV4-2 and TRBJ2-5; D not resolved. Germline CDR1 and CDR2: LGHNA and YNFKEQ. Trimming took off 6 bases at V and 5 bases at J, with 19 bases between the two ends. This CDR3 contains 15 residues. In nucleotides, the CDR3 is TGTGCCAGCAGTTTAAGGTCTCAAGTTCAGGAGACCCAGTACTTC. Translating gives CASSLRSQVQETQYF.

The chain links TRBV29-1 to TRBJ2-1, with 9 nucleotides matching TRBD2. CDR3 length: 14 residues. After removal of 7 bases from V and 10 bases from J, the junction contained 14 bases not matched to a gene. Germline V gene lookup returns CDR1 SQVTM and CDR2 ANQGSEA. CDR3 region: CSANPIAGASEQFF. In DNA form, the CDR3 reads TGCAGCGCAAACCCGATAGCGGGAGCTAGCGAGCAGTTCTTC.

This rearrangement joins TRBV4-2 to TRBJ2-7; 10 bases align to TRBD2. Germline trimming cut 4 bases from V and 4 bases from J; bases unmatched to any gene: 4. This CDR3 region has 14 residues. CDR1 and CDR2 (germline): LGHNA, YNFKEQ. The CDR3 here is CASSRELAGYEQYF. As DNA, the CDR3 is TGTGCCAGCAGCCGGGAACTAGCGGGATACGAGCAGTACTTC.